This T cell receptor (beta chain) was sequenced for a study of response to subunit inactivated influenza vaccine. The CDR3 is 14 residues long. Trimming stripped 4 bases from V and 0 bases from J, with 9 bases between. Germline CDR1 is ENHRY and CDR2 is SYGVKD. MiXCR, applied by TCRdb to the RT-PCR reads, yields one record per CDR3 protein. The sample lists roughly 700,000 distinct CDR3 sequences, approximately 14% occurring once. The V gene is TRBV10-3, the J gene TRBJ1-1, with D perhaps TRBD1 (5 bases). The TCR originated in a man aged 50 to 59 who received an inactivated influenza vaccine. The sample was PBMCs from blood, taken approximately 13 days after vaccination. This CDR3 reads CAISGGTLNTEAFF. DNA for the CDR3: TGTGCCATCAGTGGGGGCACCCTGAACACTGAAGCTTTCTTT.